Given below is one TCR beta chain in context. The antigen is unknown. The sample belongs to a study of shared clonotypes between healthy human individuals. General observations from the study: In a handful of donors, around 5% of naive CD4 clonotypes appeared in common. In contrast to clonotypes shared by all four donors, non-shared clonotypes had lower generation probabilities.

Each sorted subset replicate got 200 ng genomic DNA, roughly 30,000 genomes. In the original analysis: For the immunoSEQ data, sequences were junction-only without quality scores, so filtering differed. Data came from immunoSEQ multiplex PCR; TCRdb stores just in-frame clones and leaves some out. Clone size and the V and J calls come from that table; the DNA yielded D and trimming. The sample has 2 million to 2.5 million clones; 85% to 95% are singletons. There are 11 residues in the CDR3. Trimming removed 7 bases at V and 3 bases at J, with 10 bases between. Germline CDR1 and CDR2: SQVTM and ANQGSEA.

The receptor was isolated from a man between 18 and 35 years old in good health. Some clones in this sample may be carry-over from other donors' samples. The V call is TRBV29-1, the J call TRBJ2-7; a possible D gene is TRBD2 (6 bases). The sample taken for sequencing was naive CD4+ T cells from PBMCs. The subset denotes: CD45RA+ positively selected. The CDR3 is CSAGEDYEQYF. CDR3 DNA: TGCAGCGCGGGGGAGGACTACGAGCAGTACTTC.